Following are 27 T cell receptor beta chains from one sample sequenced in a study of cytomegalovirus exposure and HLA in healthy donors. PCR employed 60 Vbeta and 13 Jbeta primers. Data came from immunoSEQ multiplex PCR; TCRdb stores just in-frame clones and leaves some out. The sample lists approximately 180,000 clones, around 75% occurring once. The specimen was PBMCs. These receptors were taken from a woman under 40 in good health and CMV-seronegative.

The chain carries TRBV19 and TRBJ1-2; D not resolved. Germline CDR1 reads LNHDA; CDR2 reads SQIVND (reference sequence). The CDR3 has 12 amino acids. With 3 bases removed from V and 8 bases from J, the gap between germline ends came to 10 bases. This CDR3 reads CASSMGVEGYTF. The CDR3 region has the DNA TGTGCCAGTAGTATGGGAGTAGAGGGCTACACCTTC.

The chain uses TRBV5-1 and TRBJ2-1; 12 bases map to TRBD2. The ends lost 0 bases at V and 0 bases at J; junction bases unmatched: 4. In germline, CDR1 is SGHRS, CDR2 YFSETQ. This CDR3 region has 18 residues. The CDR3 DNA reads TGCGCCAGCAGCTTGGGACTAGCGGGGGCCGGCTCCTACAATGAGCAGTTCTTC. Amino acid sequence: CASSLGLAGAGSYNEQFF.

The chain employs TRBV6-4 and TRBJ2-6; D is uncertain. The CDR3 length is 15 residues. From germline, CDR1 is MRHNA and CDR2 SNTAGT. With 2 bases removed from V and 0 bases from J, the gap between germline ends came to 5 bases. This chain's CDR3 is CASSDSSSGANVLTF. The CDR3 DNA reads as TGTGCCAGCAGTGACAGTAGCTCTGGGGCCAACGTCCTGACTTTC.

The V call is TRBV11-2, the J call TRBJ2-7, with 9 bases fitting TRBD1. The V and J ends lost 1 base and 4 bases, in that order; junction bases with no gene match: 8. CDR3 length: 16 amino acids. CDR1 SGHAT and CDR2 FQNNGV come from the germline V gene. CDR3 nucleotide sequence: TGTGCCAGCAGCTTAGCCAGACAGGGGGTAGGTTACGAGCAGTACTTC. This sequence encodes CASSLARQGVGYEQYF.

Note on this clone: The junction shows a germline mismatch at one end, possibly a read error. This rearrangement joins TRBV7-7 to TRBJ2-1, with 10 bases fitting TRBD2. Germline V gives CDR1 SSHAT, CDR2 FNYEAQ (reference sequence). The CDR3 covers 16 residues. The CDR3 reads CASSPGGPSGRGEQFF. CDR3 in DNA: TGTGCTAGCAGCCCCGGAGGTCCTAGCGGGAGAGGTGAGCAGTTCTTC. Supplemented by reference TRBV7-7 and TRBJ2-1, the full variable domain reads GAGVSQSPRYKVTKRGQDVTLRCDPISSHATLYWYQQALGQGPEFLTYFNYEAQPDKSGLPSDRFSAERPEGSISTLTIQRTEQRDSAMYRCASSPGGPSGRGEQFFGPGTRLTVL.

The gene calls are TRBV7-2 and TRBJ2-1; 8 bases match TRBD2. The CDR3 extends over 15 amino acids. Germline V lookup: CDR1 SGHTA, CDR2 FQGNSA. V shed 4 bases and J 12 bases; nucleotides not matched to a gene: 14. CDR3 bases: TGTGCCAGCAGCTCCTTTCCGGGACCACGGGAGGGGCAGTTCTTC. Protein: CASSSFPGPREGQFF.

This chain connects TRBV4-1 to TRBJ1-1; 7 bases agree with TRBD1. Germline CDR1 reads MGHRA; CDR2 reads YSYEKL. The CDR3 extends over 16 amino acids. With 6 bases clipped from V and 1 base from J, the junction kept 11 bases outside the gene matches. CDR3 loop: CASSRDRTGTNTEAFF. The DNA of the CDR3 is TGCGCCAGCAGTCGGGACCGGACAGGAACGAACACTGAAGCTTTCTTT.

The CDR3 reads CASSPRGRRGSYNEQFF. CDR3 DNA sequence: TGTGCCAGCTCACCACGTGGACGGAGGGGATCCTACAATGAGCAGTTCTTC. The chain links TRBV18 to TRBJ2-1; perhaps TRBD2 as D (6 bases). Trimming pared 1 base from V and 1 base from J, leaving 14 bases between. CDR1 and CDR2 from the germline V gene are KGHSH and LQKENI. The CDR3 covers 17 residues.

The chain couples TRBV6-5 to TRBJ1-6; D gene unclear. This CDR3 spans 14 amino acids. V lost 5 bases to trimming and J lost 0 bases, with 5 bases between them. Per the germline V gene, CDR1 is MNHEY and CDR2 is SVGAGI. The CDR3 nucleotides are TGTGCCAGCAGTGGCCTCTCCTATAATTCACCCCTCCACTTT. It is translated as CASSGLSYNSPLHF.

The count of this clone is one. The CDR3 is CASSSQSGPSPLHF. The CDR3 DNA is TGCGCCAGCAGCTCCCAATCAGGGCCCTCACCCCTCCACTTT. V usage is TRBV5-1 and J usage is TRBJ1-6; possible D gene TRBD1, 5 bases. Germline V gene sequence: CDR1 SGHRS, CDR2 YFSETQ. V shed 3 bases and J shed 10 bases, with 14 bases lying between them. The CDR3 is 14 amino acids.

This rearrangement joins TRBV6-5 to TRBJ1-2, with TRBD1 identical over 10 bases. This CDR3 has 13 amino acids. J lost 7 bases, V lost 8 bases, and 7 bases had no gene match. CDR1 MNHEY and CDR2 SVGAGI come from the germline V gene. CDR3: CASGTGEGLGYTF. CDR3 nucleotides: TGTGCCAGCGGGACAGGGGAGGGACTTGGCTACACCTTC.

V and J are TRBV6-1 and TRBJ1-2; the D gene is possibly TRBD1 (5 bases). Trimming left V 1 base short and J 7 bases short, with 19 bases between. Germline V lookup: CDR1 MNHNS, CDR2 SASEGT. The CDR3 loop spans 16 amino acids. The CDR3 coding sequence is TGTGCCAGCAGTGAAGATGCTTGGGAGGGGTCGTCTGGCTACACCTTC. It translates to CASSEDAWEGSSGYTF.

The chain carries TRBV7-3 and TRBJ1-2, with a possible D match to TRBD1 (5 bases). This CDR3 spans 15 amino acids. V was cut by 1 base and J by 2 bases, with 11 bases left in between. The germline V gene has CDR1 SGHTA and CDR2 FQGTGA. The CDR3 nucleotides are TGTGCCAGCAGCTTAATGGGGGGGAAAAACTATGGCTACACCTTC. Amino acid sequence: CASSLMGGKNYGYTF.

The chain couples TRBV11-2 to TRBJ1-2; 8 bases agree with TRBD1. The CDR3 totals 13 residues. The V gene's germline CDR1 is SGHAT and CDR2 FQNNGV. The V and J ends lost 3 bases and 4 bases, in that order; junction bases with no gene match: 1. CDR3 nucleotide sequence: TGTGCCAGCAGCTTCGACAGGGGCTATGGCTACACCTTC. The encoded protein is CASSFDRGYGYTF.

The chain joins TRBV10-3 to TRBJ2-7; 7 nucleotides agree with TRBD1. The CDR3 has 17 amino acids. After removal of 0 bases from V and 2 bases from J, the junction contained 10 bases not matched to a gene. Germline V CDR1 and CDR2: ENHRY, SYGVKD. CDR3 sequence reads: CAISESTLGTETYEQYF. CDR3 DNA: TGTGCCATCAGTGAGTCAACACTCGGGACAGAAACCTACGAGCAGTACTTC.

This clone was counted a few times. V gene TRBV19 combines with J gene TRBJ1-3; TRBD1 aligns across 7 bases. The CDR3 length is 16 residues. Germline CDR1 reads LNHDA; CDR2 reads SQIVND (reference sequence). V gave up 6 bases and J gave up 0 bases; unmatched junction bases: 8. The CDR3 loop reads CASRVGQLSSGNTIYF. The CDR3 nucleotides are TGTGCCAGTAGGGTGGGACAGCTGAGCTCTGGAAACACCATATATTTT.

This clone was seen once. This rearrangement joins TRBV6-4 to TRBJ1-2; a weak D match, TRBD1 (6 bases). The CDR3 is made up of 15 amino acids. In germline, CDR1 is MRHNA, CDR2 SNTAGT. V gave up 4 bases and J gave up 4 bases, with 16 bases separating them. This CDR3 is CASSAGADSAYGYTF. For the CDR3, the DNA is TGTGCCAGCAGTGCAGGGGCGGACAGCGCCTATGGCTACACCTTC.

This chain links TRBV29-1 with TRBJ2-1; the match to TRBD2 covers 14 bases. Germline CDR1 is SQVTM and CDR2 is ANQGSEA. Trimming cost V 4 bases and J 8 bases; bases outside gene matches: 7. The CDR3 covers 15 residues. The CDR3, as DNA: TGCAGCGTTGGCCCGGGACTAGCGGGAGTTTATGAGCAGTTCTTC. Protein: CSVGPGLAGVYEQFF.

The rearrangement joins TRBV27 to TRBJ2-1; 13 bases are shared with TRBD2. The CDR3 runs 12 residues. The V gene's germline CDR1 is MNHEY and CDR2 SMNVEV (reference sequence). Trimming removed 8 bases from V and 12 bases from J; junction bases left unmatched: 4. The CDR3 region has the DNA TGTGCCAGCGGACTAGCGGGGGATCGGCAGTTCTTC. Its protein is CASGLAGDRQFF.

Regarding this clone: The junction shows a germline mismatch at one end, possibly a read error. The chain is built from TRBV7-9 and TRBJ2-6, with no clear D. Per germline, CDR1 SEHNR and CDR2 FQNEAQ (reference sequence). The CDR3 length is 19 residues. The CDR3 here is CSSSRLGERRPSGANVLTF. Here the CDR3 DNA reads TGTTCCAGCAGCCGCCTGGGTGAGAGGAGACCCTCTGGGGCCAACGTCCTGACTTTC.

This clone was picked up a small number of times. The CDR3 region is CASSQAQGTHGYTF. In DNA form, the CDR3 reads TGCGCCAGCAGCCAAGCACAGGGGACCCATGGCTACACCTTC. This chain uses TRBV4-1 with TRBJ1-2, with 7 bases aligning to TRBD1. After removal of 1 base from V and 6 bases from J, the junction contained 5 bases not matched to a gene. CDR1 and CDR2 from the germline V gene are MGHRA and YSYEKL. The CDR3 has 14 residues.

The J gene is TRBJ2-3, the V gene TRBV9; 9 bases agree with TRBD2. With 2 bases clipped from V and 10 bases from J, the junction kept 17 bases outside the gene matches. CDR1 SGDLS and CDR2 YYNGEE come from the germline V gene. The CDR3 contains 17 residues. The CDR3 nucleotides are TGTGCCAGCAGCGTCACTCCTAGCGGGGCCTATGGGGGGGCGCAGTATTTT. Its protein product is CASSVTPSGAYGGAQYF.

The rearrangement links TRBV15 to TRBJ1-2, with 7 positions matching TRBD1. The CDR3 is 15 residues long. Germline assignment: CDR1 LNHNV and CDR2 YYDKDF (reference sequence). The V segment lost 3 bases and the J segment 7 bases; nucleotides outside the gene matches: 11. The CDR3 sequence is CATSSLLTGAGGYTF. CDR3 bases: TGTGCCACCAGCAGCCTACTAACAGGGGCAGGTGGCTACACCTTC.

This clone was observed a few times. V gene TRBV6-5 combines with J gene TRBJ2-7; 7 bases are a match to TRBD2. This CDR3 region has 15 residues. Germline CDR1 and CDR2: MNHEY and SVGAGI. The junction had 7 bases not matched to a gene; V was cut back by 5 bases and J by 0 bases. The CDR3 region is CASSGLADNSYEQYF. The CDR3, as DNA: TGTGCCAGCAGTGGGCTAGCGGATAACTCCTACGAGCAGTACTTC.

V gene TRBV5-6 combines with J gene TRBJ2-7; TRBD1 matches 7 bases. The CDR3 sequence is 14 residues long. Germline V gene lookup returns CDR1 SGHDT and CDR2 YYEEEE. With 2 bases clipped from V and 4 bases from J, the junction kept 6 bases outside the gene matches. The CDR3 DNA follows: TGTGCCAGCAGCTTTAGGACAGGCGATTACGAGCAGTACTTC. Translation: CASSFRTGDYEQYF.

The chain links TRBV5-4 to TRBJ1-2; D might be TRBD1 (6 bases). This CDR3 region has 15 residues. Deletions cut 1 base from V and 4 bases from J, with 14 bases between. Germline V lookup: CDR1 SGHNT, CDR2 YYREEE (reference sequence). CDR3 amino acids: CASSLRTADLYGYTF. CDR3 nucleotide sequence: TGTGCCAGCAGCTTGAGGACAGCAGACCTCTATGGCTACACCTTC.

This chain links TRBV7-9 with TRBJ1-1, with D uncertain. CDR1 and CDR2 (germline): SEHNR, FQNEAQ (reference sequence). The CDR3 has 13 amino acids. V was pared by 5 bases and J by 6 bases, with 13 bases between. CDR3 coding DNA: TGTGCCAGCAGCCCCATAAAAACGGCTGAAGCTTTCTTT. It encodes CASSPIKTAEAFF.